This T cell receptor beta chain derives from a study of blood T cell repertoires in COVID-19. Study summary: Material from acute and convalescent COVID-19 was sourced from the United States, Italy and Spain. T cells, B-cell-depleted T cells, or PBMCs supplied cDNA or gDNA.

Source study methods: Nucleated cell counts were estimated from reference gene primer amplification. Libraries were prepared by immunoSEQ multiplex PCR; TCRdb keeps only in-frame clonotypes and omits some of them. V, J and clone size reflect that table, while D and trimming were determined from the DNA. Of approximately 300,000 clones listed, about 82% are singletons. The germline V gene has CDR1 MGHRA and CDR2 YSYEKL. The CDR3 loop spans 15 amino acids. V shed 2 bases and J shed 0 bases, with 8 bases lying between them. The specimen sequenced was peripheral blood. This TCR was recovered from a woman in her forties or fifties with active or convalescent COVID-19. This sequence joins TRBV4-1 and TRBJ1-5, with D possibly matching TRBD1 (6 bases). For the CDR3, the DNA is TGCGCCAGCAGCCAAAGGGGGATTAGCAATCAGCCCCAGCATTTT. Translated: CASSQRGISNQPQHF.